Listed below are T cell receptor beta chains from one sample, sequenced in a study of blood T cell repertoires in COVID-19. Profiling relied on immunoSEQ multiplex PCR, and the TCRdb table lists in-frame clones only, not all of them. The table has fewer than 250,000 clones, more than 80% seen once. The material sequenced was peripheral blood. The receptors here all came from a woman of 80 years or more with acute or convalescent COVID-19. Both conserved end residues are part of each CDR3. Fields, in order: CDR3 protein, V gene.

cdr3_aa: CASTPSRSGNTIYF
v_call: TRBV6-5

cdr3_aa: CASSIGQGRETQYF
v_call: TRBV19

cdr3_aa: CASSKITGSGSSYNEQFF
v_call: TRBV19

cdr3_aa: CASSFSPGYGYTF
v_call: TRBV27

cdr3_aa: CASSLQGGETQYF
v_call: TRBV5-8

cdr3_aa: CASSDRTAGNTIYF
v_call: TRBV13

cdr3_aa: CASSSRVAGVSEQYF
v_call: TRBV7-3

cdr3_aa: CATSRDFAPGGKLFF
v_call: TRBV15

cdr3_aa: CASTTGYEKLFF
v_call: TRBV23-1

cdr3_aa: CASSYPGGNQPQHF
v_call: TRBV6-2/TRBV6-3

cdr3_aa: CASSFMGAGQGTEAFF
v_call: TRBV7-6

cdr3_aa: CASSPPGQAYNEQFF
v_call: TRBV28

cdr3_aa: CATSAGGWTEAFF
v_call: TRBV24-1

cdr3_aa: CASSSTPPGQLYSNQPQHF
v_call: TRBV27

cdr3_aa: CASSLQLGNEQFF
v_call: TRBV14

cdr3_aa: CASSAYGLAGGDEQFF
v_call: TRBV7-3

cdr3_aa: CASSYRDTNYEQYF
v_call: TRBV5-5

cdr3_aa: CASLNDRGSGNTIYF
v_call: TRBV18

cdr3_aa: CASRVGSQGGDTQYF
v_call: TRBV11-2

cdr3_aa: CASTRERVNSPLHF
v_call: TRBV28

cdr3_aa: CASSRLGGRAETQYF
v_call: TRBV28

cdr3_aa: CASSLIQGNEKLFF
v_call: TRBV5-1

cdr3_aa: CASSQRQGTNVLTF
v_call: TRBV3-1/TRBV3-2

cdr3_aa: CASSSFWDSSNYGYTF
v_call: TRBV19

cdr3_aa: CASSSGQGLLTEAFF
v_call: TRBV2

cdr3_aa: CAISGTATYEQYF
v_call: TRBV10-3

cdr3_aa: CASSPQWTVDEQFF
v_call: TRBV7-2

cdr3_aa: CASSIVTSTNTEAFF
v_call: TRBV19